Reported below is one T cell receptor beta chain. Its target is unknown. The PCR ran on 60 Vbeta and 13 Jbeta primers. Clones were read by immunoSEQ multiplex PCR, and TCRdb kept only the in-frame ones, dropping some. The sample records under 200,000 clones, roughly 73% being singletons. The data stem from a study of cytomegalovirus exposure and HLA in healthy donors. Findings and caveats of the study: Later analysis identified 17,000 or so TCR beta sequences associated with HLA alleles, using a false discovery rate threshold of 0.05. The classifier was said to identify cytomegalovirus status with high specificity and sensitivity.

The CDR3 is 16 amino acids. V lost 1 base, J lost 1 base, and 12 bases lay in between. The germline gives CDR1 SGHAT, CDR2 FQNNGV. Sequencing was carried out using PBMCs. This clonotype was sampled from a woman in her 30s in good health and CMV-seronegative. The chain employs TRBV11-2 and TRBJ2-3; perhaps TRBD2 as D (6 bases). The CDR3 DNA reads TGTGCCAGCAGCTTAGGTGGGACTTTCCGCACAGATACGCAGTATTTT. Protein product: CASSLGGTFRTDTQYF.